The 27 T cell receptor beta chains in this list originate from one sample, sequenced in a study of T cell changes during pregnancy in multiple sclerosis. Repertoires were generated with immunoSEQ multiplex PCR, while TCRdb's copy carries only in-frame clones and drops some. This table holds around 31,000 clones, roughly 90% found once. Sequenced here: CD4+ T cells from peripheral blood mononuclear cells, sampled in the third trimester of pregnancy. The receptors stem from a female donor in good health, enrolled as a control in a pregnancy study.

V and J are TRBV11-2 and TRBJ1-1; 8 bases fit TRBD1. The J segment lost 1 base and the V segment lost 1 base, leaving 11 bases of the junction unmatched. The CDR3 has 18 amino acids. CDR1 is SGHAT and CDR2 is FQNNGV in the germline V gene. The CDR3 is CASSLGFRTGIKNTEAFF. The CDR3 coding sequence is TGTGCCAGCAGCTTAGGTTTTAGGACAGGGATAAAGAACACTGAAGCTTTCTTT.

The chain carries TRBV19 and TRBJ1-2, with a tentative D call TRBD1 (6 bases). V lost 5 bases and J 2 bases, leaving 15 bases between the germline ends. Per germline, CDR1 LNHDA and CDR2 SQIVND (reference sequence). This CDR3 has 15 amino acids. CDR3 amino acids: CASSDPGGGNYGYTF. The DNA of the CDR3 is TGTGCCAGTAGTGACCCTGGGGGGGGCAACTATGGCTACACCTTC.

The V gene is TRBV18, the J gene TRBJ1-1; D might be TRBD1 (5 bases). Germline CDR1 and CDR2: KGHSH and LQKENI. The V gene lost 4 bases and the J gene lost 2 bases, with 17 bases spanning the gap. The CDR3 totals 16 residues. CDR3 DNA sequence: TGTGCCAGCTCACTACGGAGGGGCGGTGAAAACACTGAAGCTTTCTTT. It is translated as CASSLRRGGENTEAFF.

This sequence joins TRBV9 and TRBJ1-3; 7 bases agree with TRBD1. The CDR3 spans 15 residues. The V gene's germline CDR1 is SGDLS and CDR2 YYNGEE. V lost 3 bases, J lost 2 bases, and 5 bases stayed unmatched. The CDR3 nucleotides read TGTGCCAGCAGCGCCGTCGACAGGGCTGGAAACACCATATATTTT. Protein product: CASSAVDRAGNTIYF. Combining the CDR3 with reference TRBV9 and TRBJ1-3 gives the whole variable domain DSGVTQTPKHLITATGQRVTLRCSPRSGDLSVYWYQQSLDQGLQFLIQYYNGEERAKGNILERFSAQQFPDLHSELNLSSLELGDSALYFCASSAVDRAGNTIYFGEGSWLTVV.

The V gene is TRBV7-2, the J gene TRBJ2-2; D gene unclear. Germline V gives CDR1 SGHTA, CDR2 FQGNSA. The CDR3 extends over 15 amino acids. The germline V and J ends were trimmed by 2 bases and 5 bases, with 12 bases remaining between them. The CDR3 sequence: CASSLPQVRTGELFF. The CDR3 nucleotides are TGTGCCAGCAGCTTACCTCAGGTTAGAACCGGGGAGCTGTTTTTT.

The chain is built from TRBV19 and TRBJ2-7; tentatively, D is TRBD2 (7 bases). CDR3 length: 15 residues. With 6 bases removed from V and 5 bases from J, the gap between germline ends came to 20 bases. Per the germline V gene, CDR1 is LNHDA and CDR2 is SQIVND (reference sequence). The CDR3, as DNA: TGTGCCAGTAGATTGGCCGCCTCGGGGGGCCACGAGCAGTACTTC. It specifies CASRLAASGGHEQYF.

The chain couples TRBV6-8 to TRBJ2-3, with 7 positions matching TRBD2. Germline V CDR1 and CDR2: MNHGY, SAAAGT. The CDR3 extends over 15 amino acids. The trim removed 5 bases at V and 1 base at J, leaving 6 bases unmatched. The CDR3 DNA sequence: TGTGCCAGCAGTCCGAGCGGGATTGGCACAGATACGCAGTATTTT. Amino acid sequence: CASSPSGIGTDTQYF.

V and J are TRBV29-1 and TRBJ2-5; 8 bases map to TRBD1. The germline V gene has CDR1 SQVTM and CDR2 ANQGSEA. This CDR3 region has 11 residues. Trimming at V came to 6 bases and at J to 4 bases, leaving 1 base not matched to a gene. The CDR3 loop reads CSVGQVETQYF. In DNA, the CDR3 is TGCAGCGTGGGACAGGTAGAGACCCAGTACTTC.

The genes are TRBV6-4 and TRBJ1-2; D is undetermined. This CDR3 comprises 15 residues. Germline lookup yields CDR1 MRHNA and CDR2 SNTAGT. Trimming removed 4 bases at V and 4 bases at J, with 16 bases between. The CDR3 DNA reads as TGTGCCAGCAGTGGAGGGAACGGGGAGTCCTATGGCTACACCTTC. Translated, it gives CASSGGNGESYGYTF.

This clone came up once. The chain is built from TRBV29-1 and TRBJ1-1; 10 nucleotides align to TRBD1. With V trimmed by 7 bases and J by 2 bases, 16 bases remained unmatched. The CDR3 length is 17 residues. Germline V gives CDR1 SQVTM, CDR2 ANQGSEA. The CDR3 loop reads CSAQEDRGSIGNTEAFF. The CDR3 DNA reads TGCAGCGCCCAAGAGGACAGGGGGTCAATAGGAAACACTGAAGCTTTCTTT. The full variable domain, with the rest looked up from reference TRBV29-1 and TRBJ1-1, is SAVISQKPSRDICQRGTSLTIQCQVDSQVTMMFWYRQQPGQSLTLIATANQGSEATYESGFVIDKFPISRPNLTFSTLTVSNMSPEDSSIYLCSAQEDRGSIGNTEAFFGQGTRLTVV.

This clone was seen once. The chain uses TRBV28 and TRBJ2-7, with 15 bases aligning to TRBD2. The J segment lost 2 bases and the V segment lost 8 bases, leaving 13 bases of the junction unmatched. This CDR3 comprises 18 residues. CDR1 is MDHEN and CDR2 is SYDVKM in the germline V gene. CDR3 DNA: TGTGCCAGCTACCCGACTCTTGGGACTAGCGGGAGGACCTACGAGCAGTACTTC. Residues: CASYPTLGTSGRTYEQYF.

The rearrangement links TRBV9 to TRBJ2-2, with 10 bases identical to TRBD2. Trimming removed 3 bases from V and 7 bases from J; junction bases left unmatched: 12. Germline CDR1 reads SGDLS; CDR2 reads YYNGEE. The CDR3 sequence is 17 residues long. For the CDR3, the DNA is TGTGCCAGCAGCGCTAACCCGAGCGGGGGGGCTCACGGGGAGCTGTTTTTT. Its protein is CASSANPSGGAHGELFF.

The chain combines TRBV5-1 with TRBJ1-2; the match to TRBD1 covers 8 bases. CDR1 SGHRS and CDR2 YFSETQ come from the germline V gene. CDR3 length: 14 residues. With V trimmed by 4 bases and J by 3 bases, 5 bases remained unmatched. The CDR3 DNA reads TGCGCCAGCAGCACCGACAGGGGAGACTATGGCTACACCTTC. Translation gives CASSTDRGDYGYTF.

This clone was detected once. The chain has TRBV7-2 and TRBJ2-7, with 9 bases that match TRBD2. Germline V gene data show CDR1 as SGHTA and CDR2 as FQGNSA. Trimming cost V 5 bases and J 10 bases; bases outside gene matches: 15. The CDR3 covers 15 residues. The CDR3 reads CASSQRGGREREQYF. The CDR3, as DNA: TGTGCCAGCAGCCAAAGGGGCGGGAGGGAGAGAGAACAGTACTTC.

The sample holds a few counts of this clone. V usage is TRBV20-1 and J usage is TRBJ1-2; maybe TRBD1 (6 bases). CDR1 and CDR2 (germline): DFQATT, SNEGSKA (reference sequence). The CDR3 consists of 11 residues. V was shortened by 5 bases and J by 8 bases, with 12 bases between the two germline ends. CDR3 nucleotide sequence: TGCAGTGCTTATCAGGGGTCCGGCTACACCTTC. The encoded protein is CSAYQGSGYTF.

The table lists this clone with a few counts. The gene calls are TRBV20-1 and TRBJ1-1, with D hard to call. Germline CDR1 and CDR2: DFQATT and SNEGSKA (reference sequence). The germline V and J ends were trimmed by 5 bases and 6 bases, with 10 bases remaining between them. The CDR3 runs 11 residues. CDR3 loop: CSARGVSEAFF. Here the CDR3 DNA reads TGCAGTGCTCGCGGGGTATCTGAAGCTTTCTTT.

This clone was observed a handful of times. Here the CDR3 reads CSVALGGVSYEQYF. The DNA of the CDR3 is TGCAGCGTCGCCCTAGGAGGGGTCTCCTACGAGCAGTACTTC. The genes are TRBV29-1 and TRBJ2-7; possibly TRBD2 for D (6 bases). V was trimmed by 6 bases and J by 0 bases, leaving 15 bases between them. The CDR3 has 14 residues. The germline CDR1 and CDR2 sequences are SQVTM and ANQGSEA.

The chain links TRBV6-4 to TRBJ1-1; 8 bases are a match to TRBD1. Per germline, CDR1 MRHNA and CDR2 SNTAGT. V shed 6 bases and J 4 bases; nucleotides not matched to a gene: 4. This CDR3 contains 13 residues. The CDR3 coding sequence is TGTGCCAGCAGCCAAGACAGGGGCACTGAAGCTTTCTTT. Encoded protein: CASSQDRGTEAFF.

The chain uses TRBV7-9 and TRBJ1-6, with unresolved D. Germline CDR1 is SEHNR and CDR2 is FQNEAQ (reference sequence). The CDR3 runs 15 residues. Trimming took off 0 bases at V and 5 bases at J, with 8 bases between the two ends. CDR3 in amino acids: CASSLAGGDNSPLHF. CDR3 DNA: TGTGCCAGCAGCTTAGCGGGAGGTGATAATTCACCCCTCCACTTT.

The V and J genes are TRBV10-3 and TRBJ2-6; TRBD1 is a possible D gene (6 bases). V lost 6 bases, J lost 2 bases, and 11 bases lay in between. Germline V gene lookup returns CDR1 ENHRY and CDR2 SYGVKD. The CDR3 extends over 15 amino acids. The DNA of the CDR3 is TGTGCCATCAGCCAGGACAGAACTGGGGCCAACGTCCTGACTTTC. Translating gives CAISQDRTGANVLTF.

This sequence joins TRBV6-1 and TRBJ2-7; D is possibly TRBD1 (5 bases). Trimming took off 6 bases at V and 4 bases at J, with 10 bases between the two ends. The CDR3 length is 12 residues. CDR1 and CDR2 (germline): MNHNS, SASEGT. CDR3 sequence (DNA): TGTGCCAGCAGAATAGGGGTATACGAGCAGTACTTC. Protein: CASRIGVYEQYF.

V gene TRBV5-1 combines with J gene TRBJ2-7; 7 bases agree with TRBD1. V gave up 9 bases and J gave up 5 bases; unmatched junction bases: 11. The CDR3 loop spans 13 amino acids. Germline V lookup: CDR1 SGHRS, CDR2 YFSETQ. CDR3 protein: CATAQGPADEQYF. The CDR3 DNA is TGCGCCACCGCACAGGGGCCGGCGGACGAGCAGTACTTC.

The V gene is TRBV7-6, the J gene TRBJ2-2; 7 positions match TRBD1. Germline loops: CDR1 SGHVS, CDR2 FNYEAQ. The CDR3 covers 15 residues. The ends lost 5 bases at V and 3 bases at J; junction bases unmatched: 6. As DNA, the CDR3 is TGTGCCAGCAGCCAGGACAGGCCTCACACCGGGGAGCTGTTTTTT. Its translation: CASSQDRPHTGELFF.

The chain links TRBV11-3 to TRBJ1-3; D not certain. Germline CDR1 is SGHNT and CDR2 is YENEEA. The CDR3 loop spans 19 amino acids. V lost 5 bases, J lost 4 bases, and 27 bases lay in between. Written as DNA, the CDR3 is TGTGCCAGCAGCGCTCTCAACAGATGGGCCCAAGGAGGAGGAAACACCATATATTTT. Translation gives CASSALNRWAQGGGNTIYF.

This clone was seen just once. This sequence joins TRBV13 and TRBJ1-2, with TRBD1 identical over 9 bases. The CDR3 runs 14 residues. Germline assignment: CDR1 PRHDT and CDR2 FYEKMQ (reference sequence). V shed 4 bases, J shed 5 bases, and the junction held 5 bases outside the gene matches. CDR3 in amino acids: CASSSRDRAYGYTF. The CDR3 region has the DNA TGTGCCAGCAGCTCTAGGGACAGGGCTTATGGCTACACCTTC.

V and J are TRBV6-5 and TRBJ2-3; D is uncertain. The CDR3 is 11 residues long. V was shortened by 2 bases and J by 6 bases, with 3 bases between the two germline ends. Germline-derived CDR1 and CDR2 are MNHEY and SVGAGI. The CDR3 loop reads CASSYRDTQYF. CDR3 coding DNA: TGTGCCAGCAGTTACCGGGATACGCAGTATTTT.

CDR3 sequence (DNA): TGTGCCAGCAGCTTAGCCGACAGGGGTCGAAAGACCTCTCTGACTTTC. Its translation: CASSLADRGRKTSLTF. This chain connects TRBV7-8 to TRBJ2-6; 8 nucleotides align to TRBD1. This CDR3 has 16 residues. Germline CDR1 and CDR2: SGHVS and FQNEAQ. V trimming: 0 bases; J trimming: 16 bases; junction bases outside the gene matches: 14.